Listed below are T cell receptor beta chains from one sample, sequenced in a study of T cells expressing NK-cell markers. TCRdb reprocessed the 5' RACE reads and stores each CDR3 protein as one record, lacking DNA. This sample's table reports 150,000 or so distinct CDR3 sequences. The sequencing sample was made of blood T cells: a sorted CD56 or NKG2C T cell subset, CD4+ or CD8+ T cells, or bulk PBMC T cells (not recorded which). These receptors all come from a woman aged 45-59 years in good health. The CDR3 runs from the conserved cysteine through the conserved F or W.

v_gene	j_gene	CDR3aa
TRBV4-1	TRBJ2-5	CASSQDRLAGQETQYF
TRBV29-1	TRBJ2-6	CSVESVDSGANVLTF
TRBV12-3/TRBV12-4	TRBJ2-7	CASRPGTGNIYEQYF
TRBV5-1	TRBJ2-3	CASSEPLGDTQYF
TRBV20-1	TRBJ1-4	CSARDLQGTNEKLFF
TRBV5-1	TRBJ2-1	CASKSGQGVGEQFF
TRBV27	TRBJ2-1	CASSSETSYNEQFF
TRBV4-1	TRBJ2-1	CASSQDLPGLVTNEQFF
TRBV4-2	TRBJ1-1	CASSQVGQGEAFF
TRBV20-1	TRBJ2-7	CSARTGGSYEQYF